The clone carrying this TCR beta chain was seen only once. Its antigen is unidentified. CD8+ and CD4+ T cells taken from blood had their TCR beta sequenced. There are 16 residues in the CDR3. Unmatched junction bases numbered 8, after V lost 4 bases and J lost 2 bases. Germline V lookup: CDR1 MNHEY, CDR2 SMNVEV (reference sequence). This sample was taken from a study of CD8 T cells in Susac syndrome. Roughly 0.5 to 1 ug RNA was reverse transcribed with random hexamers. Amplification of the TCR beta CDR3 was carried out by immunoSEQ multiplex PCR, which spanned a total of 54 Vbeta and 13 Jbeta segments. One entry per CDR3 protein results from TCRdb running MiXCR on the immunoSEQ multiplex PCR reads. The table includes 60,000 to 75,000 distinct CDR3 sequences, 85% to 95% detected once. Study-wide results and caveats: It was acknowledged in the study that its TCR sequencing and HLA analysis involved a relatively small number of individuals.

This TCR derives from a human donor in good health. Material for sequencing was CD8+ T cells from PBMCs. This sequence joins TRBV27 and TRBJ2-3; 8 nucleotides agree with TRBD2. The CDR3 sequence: CASSWAGGGLTDTQYF. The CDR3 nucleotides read TGTGCCAGCAGTTGGGCGGGGGGTGGTCTCACAGATACGCAGTATTTT.